This is a list of T cell receptor beta chains from one sample in a study of T cell responses to AZD1222 COVID-19 vaccine. Produced via immunoSEQ multiplex PCR; TCRdb's table is partial and in-frame only. Here the sample spans some 60,000 clones, approximately 80% being singletons. The sequencing used peripheral blood, collected 28 days after the second AZD1222 dose. Source of these receptors: an adult who received the AZD1222 COVID-19 vaccine. The CDR3 runs from the conserved cysteine through the conserved F or W. The order of the fields is D gene, V gene, clone size, J gene, CDR3 DNA, CDR3 protein. The D gene is left open where the match is weak. A clone size is listed for some rows: how often the clone was seen (once, few, many), or a class if it is expanded.

>.|TRBV6-5|few|TRBJ1-6
TGTGCCAGCACCAAGGTTACAGGGAATTCACCCCTCCACTTT
CASTKVTGNSPLHF
>.|TRBV18|few|TRBJ1-2
TGTGCCAGCTCTCCTCCCGCGATAGGCCCCTATGGCTACACCTTC
CASSPPAIGPYGYTF
>TRBD2|TRBV28|once|TRBJ2-1
TGTGCCAGCAGTCCCACTAGCGGGGGGTGGACCTACAATGAGCAGTTCTTC
CASSPTSGGWTYNEQFF
>.|TRBV27|.|TRBJ2-1
TGTGCCAGCAGTTTGAGGGGGTCCTACAATGAGCAGTTCTTC
CASSLRGSYNEQFF
>.|TRBV4-1|.|TRBJ2-3
TGCGCCAGCAGCCAAGATTGGAGGGACAGAGCCATGGGGAGAGATACGCAGTATTTT
CASSQDWRDRAMGRDTQYF
>.|TRBV2|.|TRBJ2-5
TGTGCCAGCAGTGCTCGACGGGCCCCGGAGGGGACCCAGTACTTC
CASSARRAPEGTQYF
>.|TRBV7-2|.|TRBJ2-7
TGTGCCAGCAGCTTAGGTGTCAGCTACGAGCAGTACTTC
CASSLGVSYEQYF
>TRBD2|TRBV6-6|.|TRBJ2-2
TGTGCCAGCAGTTACACGAGCGGGGCAGACACCGGGGAGCTGTTTTTT
CASSYTSGADTGELFF
>.|TRBV18|.|TRBJ2-5
TGTGCCAGCTCACCACAACGGCTTGGGGGGACCCAGTACTTC
CASSPQRLGGTQYF
>TRBD1|TRBV7-9|.|TRBJ1-2
TGTGCCAGCAGCTCCGACAGGGGGCAATGGGACTATGGCTACACCTTC
CASSSDRGQWDYGYTF
>TRBD2|TRBV5-4|.|TRBJ2-1
TGTGCCAGCAGCACACCTAGCGGGGGGGACAATGAGCAGTTCTTC
CASSTPSGGDNEQFF
>.|TRBV30|medium-sized|TRBJ1-5
TGTGCCTGGAGTAAAGCCGGGAGGGCAGTCCCCCAGCCCCAGCATTTT
CAWSKAGRAVPQPQHF
>TRBD1|TRBV4-1|.|TRBJ1-3
TGCGCCAGCAGCCATGCCGCCGGGACAGGGGTAACTGCTGGAAACACCATATATTTT
CASSHAAGTGVTAGNTIYF
>.|TRBV7-8|.|TRBJ2-3
TGTGCCAGCAGCCGGACAAGGGGTCTTTACACAGATACGCAGTATTTT
CASSRTRGLYTDTQYF
>.|TRBV10-3|.|TRBJ1-4
TGTGCCATCAGTGCGGTCCCGGACAGAAGAAATGAAAAACTGTTTTTT
CAISAVPDRRNEKLFF
>.|TRBV7-2|.|TRBJ1-1
TGTGCCAGCAGCATCAACCAGGGGTCTTGGACTGAAGCTTTCTTT
CASSINQGSWTEAFF
>.|TRBV7-6|.|TRBJ1-4
TGTGCCAGCAGCAGAAGCAGCGGGGGAGGCGAAAAACTGTTTTTT
CASSRSSGGGEKLFF
>.|TRBV7-9|.|TRBJ2-7
TGTGCCAGCGGGCGTGCCTACGAGCAGTACTTC
CASGRAYEQYF
>TRBD2|TRBV4-3|.|TRBJ2-2
TGCGCCAGCAGCCAAGAAGTCCTAGCGGGGGGCTCCTCCGGGGAGCTGTTTTTT
CASSQEVLAGGSSGELFF
>.|TRBV9|.|TRBJ2-3
TGTGCCAGCAGCGTAGACGGCCTCGGAGATACGCAGTATTTT
CASSVDGLGDTQYF
>.|TRBV7-2|few|TRBJ2-3
TGTGCCAGCAGCCCAGAGGGGTTCAGGGGGGGAACAGATACGCAGTATTTT
CASSPEGFRGGTDTQYF
>.|TRBV28|few|TRBJ1-1
TGTGCCAGCAGTTTTTCGCCGGGTCCCTATGAAGCTTTCTTT
CASSFSPGPYEAFF
>.|TRBV5-1|.|TRBJ2-7
TGCGCCAGCAGCGTCACAGGGGAGGCCTACGAGCAGTACTTC
CASSVTGEAYEQYF
>.|TRBV9|.|TRBJ2-3
TGTGCCAGCAGCCCCCAAGGAGATACGCAGTATTTT
CASSPQGDTQYF
>.|TRBV7-2|few|TRBJ2-1
TGTGCCAGCAGCTTAGTGGTGGGGGATTACAATGAGCAGTTCTTC
CASSLVVGDYNEQFF
>.|TRBV11-2|.|TRBJ1-3
TGTGCCAGCAGCAAAGAGGTCTCTGGAAACACCATATATTTT
CASSKEVSGNTIYF
>.|TRBV5-1|.|TRBJ2-3
TGCGCCAGCAGACAGGAGGGGGGTGATATCGCTGATACGCAGTATTTT
CASRQEGGDIADTQYF
>.|TRBV29-1|.|TRBJ1-1
TGCAGCGTGGGGGGCCGGGGAGAGTACACTGAAGCTTTCTTT
CSVGGRGEYTEAFF
>TRBD2|TRBV7-2|.|TRBJ2-2
TGTGCCAGCAGCTTATTGTCACTAGCGGACACCGGGGAGCTGTTTTTT
CASSLLSLADTGELFF
>.|TRBV28|many|TRBJ1-5
TGTGCCAGCAGTTCCCGGGATCAGCCCCAGCATTTT
CASSSRDQPQHF
>.|TRBV30|.|TRBJ2-1
TGTGCCTGGAGAGTAGCGAGGGGGTATGAGCAGTTCTTC
CAWRVARGYEQFF
>TRBD1|TRBV6-5|.|TRBJ1-1
TGTGCCACCTGGCGCGTCAGGGGGCTTAGTGAAGCTTTCTTT
CATWRVRGLSEAFF
>TRBD1|TRBV11-1|.|TRBJ2-5
TGTGCCAGCAGCCTCCTCACAGGGGGTGTCAGGGAGACCCAGTACTTC
CASSLLTGGVRETQYF
>.|TRBV10-2|.|TRBJ1-2
TGCGCCAGCAGTGAGTCAGGGACGAACTATGGCTACACCTTC
CASSESGTNYGYTF
>.|TRBV7-3|few|TRBJ2-3
TGTGCCAGCAGCTCCCGCACAGCGGATACGCAGTATTTT
CASSSRTADTQYF
>.|TRBV18|once|TRBJ2-2
TGTGCCAGCTCTGGACAGCCGAACACCGGGGAGCTGTTTTTT
CASSGQPNTGELFF
>.|TRBV4-3|.|TRBJ1-2
TGCGCCAGCAGCCAAGAGGGCAGGGGTCCTGGCTACACCTTC
CASSQEGRGPGYTF
>.|TRBV7-2|once|TRBJ1-1
TGTGCCAGCAGTTCAGGCCAGAACACTGAAGCTTTCTTT
CASSSGQNTEAFF
>.|TRBV4-1|.|TRBJ1-1
TGCGCCAGCAGCCAAGAGGGGCGCGGTACTGAAGCTTTCTTT
CASSQEGRGTEAFF
>TRBD1|TRBV24-1|few|TRBJ1-6
TGTGCCACCCCTGACAGGGTCGGCTATAATTCACCCCTCCACTTT
CATPDRVGYNSPLHF
>.|TRBV7-2|.|TRBJ2-2
TGTGCCAGCAGCCCCGCCGGGTTGAACACCGGGGAGCTGTTTTTT
CASSPAGLNTGELFF
>TRBD1|TRBV20-1|.|TRBJ1-5
TGCAGTGCTAGTCGCTACGGGACAGGGAATTATCAGCCCCAGCATTTT
CSASRYGTGNYQPQHF
>.|TRBV5-4|.|TRBJ1-1
TGTGCCAGCAGCTTGCACCTCTCTAACACTGAAGCTTTCTTT
CASSLHLSNTEAFF
>TRBD2|TRBV6-6|few|TRBJ2-2
TGTGCCAGCGGGGGGGAGAACACCGGGGAGCTGTTTTTT
CASGGENTGELFF
>TRBD1|TRBV28|.|TRBJ1-2
TGTGCCAGCAGTTTAACAGGGGGGGTAAACTATGGCTACACCTTC
CASSLTGGVNYGYTF
>.|TRBV4-2|.|TRBJ2-7
TGTGCCAGCAGCCAAGACCGGGGCCAACTAGGCGAGCAGTACTTC
CASSQDRGQLGEQYF
>.|TRBV5-1|once|TRBJ1-2
TGCGCCAGCAGCTTGGTTGCAGGGAACTATGGCTACACCTTC
CASSLVAGNYGYTF
>.|TRBV11-3|once|TRBJ2-1
TGTGCCAGCAGCTTACATGGCAATGAGCAGTTCTTC
CASSLHGNEQFF
>.|TRBV27|.|TRBJ1-4
TGTGCCAGCAGTTTATCGGGGAGGGAAAAACTGTTTTTT
CASSLSGREKLFF
>.|TRBV11-2|.|TRBJ2-1
TGTGCCAGCAGCTTACTTCAGGGGTCGAATGAGCAGTTCTTC
CASSLLQGSNEQFF
>TRBD2|TRBV11-2|.|TRBJ2-1
TGTGCCAGCAGCTTCCAAGCGGGGGGCTCCTACAATGAGCAGTTCTTC
CASSFQAGGSYNEQFF
>TRBD1|TRBV5-1|.|TRBJ1-2
TGCGCCAGCAGCTTGGACCAGGGGGCAGGGGCCTATGGCTACACCTTC
CASSLDQGAGAYGYTF
>.|TRBV28|.|TRBJ1-4
TGTGCCAGCAGTTTTTCAGGGGTTGAAAAACTGTTTTTT
CASSFSGVEKLFF
>.|TRBV7-2|few|TRBJ1-6
TGTGCCAGCAGCTTAGGGGTAGGTTCGGATTCACCCCTCCACTTT
CASSLGVGSDSPLHF
>TRBD2|TRBV27|.|TRBJ2-3
TGTGCCAGCAGTTTAATGGGTAGCGGGGGTTCAAGCACAGATACGCAGTATTTT
CASSLMGSGGSSTDTQYF